Below, 26 T cell receptor beta chains from the same sample are listed, as sequenced in a study of shared clonotypes between healthy human individuals. TCRdb keeps only in-frame clones here, not all; method: immunoSEQ multiplex PCR. The sample includes some 100,000 clones, around 68% of them seen just once. The material sequenced was memory CD8+ T cells sorted from blood. As for subset: CD45RO+ cells pooled with CCR7-negative TemRA cells. These TCRs come from a woman aged 25 to 45 in good health.

J is TRBJ1-3 and V is TRBV7-9; D is undetermined. Germline loops: CDR1 SEHNR, CDR2 FQNEAQ (reference sequence). Trimming removed 5 bases at V and 3 bases at J, with 2 bases between. CDR3 length: 11 residues. The CDR3 nucleotides read TGTGCCAGCAGCCTTGGAAACACCATATATTTT. Its protein product is CASSLGNTIYF. Full variable domain (missing parts from reference TRBV7-9 and TRBJ1-3): DTGVSQNPRHKITKRGQNVTFRCDPISEHNRLYWYRQTLGQGPEFLTYFQNEAQLEKSRLLSDRFSAERPKGSFSTLEIQRTEQGDSAMYLCASSLGNTIYFGEGSWLTVV.

This sequence joins TRBV10-3 and TRBJ2-7, with D possibly TRBD2 on 6 matching bases. Trimming took 3 bases from V and 2 from J, leaving 11 bases between them. Looked up from germline, CDR1 is ENHRY and CDR2 is SYGVKD. CDR3 length equals 14 residues. This CDR3 reads CAISDGGAAYEQYF. DNA for the CDR3: TGTGCCATCAGTGATGGCGGGGCTGCCTACGAGCAGTACTTC.

The chain recombines TRBV7-3 with TRBJ2-7, with D maybe TRBD1 (6 bases). Germline CDR1 is SGHTA and CDR2 is FQGTGA. This CDR3 spans 13 amino acids. V gave up 5 bases and J gave up 5 bases, with 13 bases separating them. CDR3: CASSPQGAHEQYF. CDR3 coding DNA: TGTGCCAGCAGCCCACAGGGTGCCCACGAGCAGTACTTC.

This clone was counted a single time. This sequence joins TRBV28 and TRBJ1-1, with 7 bases matching TRBD1. After removal of 7 bases from V and 7 bases from J, the junction contained 12 bases not matched to a gene. Germline loops: CDR1 MDHEN, CDR2 SYDVKM. The CDR3 totals 14 residues. The CDR3 loop is CASKNEPRGGEAFF. As DNA, the CDR3 is TGTGCCAGCAAAAACGAACCCAGGGGGGGTGAAGCTTTCTTT.

The chain couples TRBV7-9 to TRBJ2-1; tentative D call: TRBD1 (6 bases). The V and J ends lost 1 base and 6 bases respectively, with 13 bases between them. The CDR3 runs 15 residues. Looked up from germline, CDR1 is SEHNR and CDR2 is FQNEAQ (reference sequence). The CDR3 DNA reads as TGTGCCAGCAGCTTAGGTAGACAGGCCCCCAATGAGCAGTTCTTC. Translating gives CASSLGRQAPNEQFF.

The CDR3 sequence: CASRDPAGSYEQYF. The CDR3 DNA follows: TGCGCCAGCCGAGACCCCGCAGGGAGCTACGAGCAGTACTTC. The V gene is TRBV5-1, the J gene TRBJ2-7; perhaps D is TRBD1 or TRBD2 (5 bases each). The CDR3 loop spans 14 amino acids. CDR1 SGHRS and CDR2 YFSETQ come from the germline V gene. Trimming shortened V by 7 bases and J by 3 bases, and 17 bases separated the two germline ends.

As for this clone: Other DNA variants within this sample encode the same CDR3. The chain recombines TRBV4-1 with TRBJ1-5, with D unclear. This CDR3 has 16 amino acids. The V end was cut by 1 base, the J end by 0 bases, with 10 bases between. Germline V gives CDR1 MGHRA, CDR2 YSYEKL. The chain's CDR3 is CASSQGTAYSNQPQHF. In DNA form, the CDR3 reads TGCGCCAGCAGCCAAGGGACGGCCTATAGCAATCAGCCCCAGCATTTT.

At least ten counts were recorded for this clone. The chain employs TRBV5-4 and TRBJ2-5; D is unclear. The CDR3 extends over 13 amino acids. CDR1 SGHNT and CDR2 YYREEE come from the germline V gene (reference sequence). V was shortened by 1 base and J by 5 bases, with 9 bases between the two germline ends. The CDR3 nucleotides read TGTGCCAGCAGCTTGCACCCCCGGGAGACCCAGTACTTC. Its translation: CASSLHPRETQYF.

This sequence joins TRBV16 and TRBJ2-5; no definite D call. The length of the CDR3 is 14 residues. Germline CDR1 is KGHSY and CDR2 is FQNENV. V was trimmed by 4 bases and J by 7 bases, leaving 16 bases between them. The DNA for the CDR3 is TGTGCCAGCAGCCTCCATCGACCTCTCGGGACCCAGTACTTC. It codes for CASSLHRPLGTQYF. The variable domain in full, completed from reference TRBV16 and TRBJ2-5, reads GEEVAQTPKHLVRGEGQKAKLYCAPIKGHSYVFWYQQVLKNEFKFLISFQNENVFDETGMPKERFSAKCLPNSPCSLEIQATKLEDSAVYFCASSLHRPLGTQYFGPGTRLLVL.

This chain links TRBV2 with TRBJ1-2; D may be TRBD1 (6 bases). Germline loops: CDR1 SNHLY, CDR2 FYNNEI. V shed 1 base and J shed 5 bases, with 23 bases lying between them. The CDR3 contains 18 residues. CDR3 nucleotide sequence: TGTGCCAGCAGTGAAGTTGCTTTGGACAGCCTAGTTTGGTATGGCTACACCTTC. Protein sequence: CASSEVALDSLVWYGYTF.

The rearrangement joins TRBV7-8 to TRBJ2-5; 8 positions agree with TRBD1. Germline assignment: CDR1 SGHVS and CDR2 FQNEAQ. This CDR3 contains 15 residues. The J segment lost 7 bases and the V segment lost 5 bases, leaving 12 bases of the junction unmatched. The CDR3 loop is CASSAGQGRFLTQYF. The DNA for the CDR3 is TGTGCCAGCAGCGCCGGACAGGGACGTTTCTTGACCCAGTACTTC.

The CDR3 loop is CATSLGNEQFF. In DNA, the CDR3 is TGTGCCACTTCGTTGGGGAATGAGCAGTTCTTC. The rearrangement joins TRBV27 to TRBJ2-1; D is undetermined. V lost 10 bases, J lost 7 bases, and 11 bases lay in between. Germline lookup yields CDR1 MNHEY and CDR2 SMNVEV (reference sequence). The CDR3 runs to 11 residues.

J is TRBJ2-7 and V is TRBV13, with D perhaps TRBD2 (6 bases). CDR1 and CDR2 (germline): PRHDT, FYEKMQ (reference sequence). The CDR3 extends over 14 amino acids. Trimming removed 4 bases at V and 0 bases at J, with 10 bases between. DNA for the CDR3: TGTGCCAGCAGCTCCTCCGGGAGCTCCTACGAGCAGTACTTC. Translated, it gives CASSSSGSSYEQYF.

The CDR3 nucleotides are TGCGCCAGCAGCCGGAGCCTTGGGGCCGATGGCTACACCTTC. Amino acid sequence: CASSRSLGADGYTF. The V gene is TRBV5-1, the J gene TRBJ1-2; D perhaps matches TRBD1 (5 bases). Per the germline V gene, CDR1 is SGHRS and CDR2 is YFSETQ. Trimming removed 4 bases at V and 6 bases at J, with 16 bases between. The length of the CDR3 is 14 residues.

This clone was picked up a small number of times. The V call is TRBV5-1, the J call TRBJ2-1, with D tentatively TRBD2 (6 bases). V lost 0 bases and J 4 bases, leaving 11 bases between the germline ends. Germline CDR1 is SGHRS and CDR2 is YFSETQ. The CDR3 covers 15 residues. Here the CDR3 reads CASSLASAGYNEQFF. For the CDR3, the DNA is TGCGCCAGCAGCTTGGCCTCGGCGGGATACAATGAGCAGTTCTTC. The full variable domain, rest sourced from reference TRBV5-1 and TRBJ2-1, is KAGVTQTPRYLIKTRGQQVTLSCSPISGHRSVSWYQQTPGQGLQFLFEYFSETQRNKGNFPGRFSGRQFSNSRSEMNVSTLELGDSALYLCASSLASAGYNEQFFGPGTRLTVL.

The chain joins TRBV10-3 to TRBJ2-4; TRBD2 is a possible D gene (6 bases). The CDR3 is made up of 16 amino acids. Per the germline V gene, CDR1 is ENHRY and CDR2 is SYGVKD. V gave up 6 bases and J gave up 0 bases, with 15 bases separating them. DNA for the CDR3: TGTGCCATCAGCAGAGGGGAGGTCATAGCCAAAAACATTCAGTACTTC. It yields the protein CAISRGEVIAKNIQYF.

This clone was recorded a few times. V and J are TRBV14 and TRBJ1-1, with D unresolved. The CDR3 has 13 amino acids. Trimming took off 4 bases at V and 6 bases at J, with 12 bases between the two ends. CDR1 is SGHDN and CDR2 is FVKESK in the germline V gene. CDR3 residues: CASSPTSGPEAFF. The CDR3 nucleotides read TGTGCCAGCAGCCCGACCTCAGGCCCTGAAGCTTTCTTT.

A single count supports this clone. It differs at one base from a far larger clone, so likely a read error. The CDR3 region has the DNA TGTGCCAGCAGTTGGACTAGCGCCACAGATACGCAGTATTTT. Encoded protein: CASSWTSATDTQYF. The chain recombines TRBV6-6 with TRBJ2-3; 9 bases agree with TRBD2. Germline-derived CDR1 and CDR2 are MNHNY and SVGAGI (reference sequence). The trim removed 4 bases at V and 2 bases at J, leaving 1 base unmatched. This CDR3 is 14 amino acids long.

This clone appeared a single time. The chain carries TRBV9 and TRBJ2-2; D not resolved. This CDR3 comprises 14 residues. Germline V gives CDR1 SGDLS, CDR2 YYNGEE. Trimming pared 5 bases from V and 3 bases from J, leaving 11 bases between. CDR3 amino acids: CASRERSYTGELFF. The CDR3 DNA reads as TGTGCCAGCAGGGAACGGAGCTACACCGGGGAGCTGTTTTTT.

Only a few counts were recorded for this clone. This chain links TRBV6-1 with TRBJ1-2; D not certain. Trimming left V 2 bases short and J 8 bases short, with 9 bases between. CDR3 length equals 12 residues. Germline V gene sequence: CDR1 MNHNS, CDR2 SASEGT. The CDR3 loop reads CASSEWVYGYTF. In nucleotides, the CDR3 is TGTGCCAGCAGTGAATGGGTCTACGGCTACACCTTC.

This clone was seen more than once but under ten times. The chain carries TRBV29-1 and TRBJ2-3; D is undetermined. The CDR3 loop spans 13 amino acids. CDR1 is SQVTM, CDR2 ANQGSEA, per germline. V lost 3 bases and J lost 2, with 9 bases in between. CDR3: CSVELAHTDTQYF. The CDR3 coding sequence is TGCAGCGTTGAGTTAGCCCACACAGATACGCAGTATTTT.

The rearrangement links TRBV27 to TRBJ2-7; possible D gene TRBD2, 6 bases. Germline-derived CDR1 and CDR2 are MNHEY and SMNVEV (reference sequence). The CDR3 has 15 amino acids. Trimming left V 7 bases short and J 4 bases short, with 20 bases between. CDR3 amino acids: CASTSLRERNYEQYF. In nucleotides, the CDR3 is TGTGCCAGCACTAGCCTCCGGGAGCGCAATTACGAGCAGTACTTC.

This clone was counted a few times. The chain carries TRBV6-1 and TRBJ2-6, with 7 bases fitting TRBD1. This CDR3 spans 16 amino acids. The V gene's germline CDR1 is MNHNS and CDR2 SASEGT. V dropped 3 bases and J dropped 2; count of bases not matched to a gene: 4. The chain's CDR3 is CASSDVGGTGANVLTF. The DNA for the CDR3 is TGTGCCAGCAGTGACGTAGGGGGCACTGGGGCCAACGTCCTGACTTTC.

This chain uses TRBV5-6 with TRBJ2-7; D might be TRBD1 (5 bases). The CDR3 length is 12 residues. Germline CDR1 is SGHDT and CDR2 is YYEEEE. Trimming pared 7 bases from V and 2 bases from J, leaving 10 bases between. The CDR3 bases are TGTGCCAGCGGAAGCAGGGCCTACGAGCAGTACTTC. This gives the protein CASGSRAYEQYF. Combining the CDR3 with reference TRBV5-6 and TRBJ2-7 gives the whole variable domain DAGVTQSPTHLIKTRGQQVTLRCSPKSGHDTVSWYQQALGQGPQFIFQYYEEEERQRGNFPDRFSGHQFPNYSSELNVNALLLGDSALYLCASGSRAYEQYFGPGTRLTVT.

This chain links TRBV27 with TRBJ2-3, with TRBD2 matching over 14 bases. Unmatched junction bases numbered 4, after V lost 4 bases and J lost 4 bases. The germline gives CDR1 MNHEY, CDR2 SMNVEV (reference sequence). CDR3 length equals 16 residues. In nucleotides, the CDR3 is TGTGCCAGCAGTTGGGGGACTAGCGGGAGTCCAGATACGCAGTATTTT. It specifies CASSWGTSGSPDTQYF.

The chain links TRBV18 to TRBJ2-5; D not resolved. The CDR3 consists of 14 residues. CDR1 is KGHSH and CDR2 is LQKENI in the germline V gene. V shed 1 base and J shed 5 bases, with 11 bases lying between them. The DNA for the CDR3 is TGTGCCAGCTCACCACTTCTTCTTTCGGAGACCCAGTACTTC. It specifies CASSPLLLSETQYF.